A selection of T cell receptor beta chains follows, all from one sample in a study of cytomegalovirus exposure and HLA in healthy donors. Profiling relied on immunoSEQ multiplex PCR, and the TCRdb table lists in-frame clones only, not all of them. This table holds roughly 130,000 clones, approximately 91% found once. The sequencing input was PBMCs. The receptors were gathered from a middle-aged woman in good health and CMV-seronegative. Both conserved end residues are part of each CDR3. The order of the fields is V gene, J gene, D gene, clone size, CDR3 DNA, CDR3 protein. The D gene is left open where the match is weak. Rows give clone size only sometimes, using once, few, many, or a class for an expanded clone.

TRBV7-2,TRBJ2-3,TRBD2,NA,TGTGCCAGCAGCTTAGGGGGCGGGAGGACAGATACGCAGTATTTT,CASSLGGGRTDTQYF
TRBV6-5,TRBJ2-7,NA,NA,TGTGCCAGCAGTTACGGGGGCGGATCTGAATACGAGCAGTACTTC,CASSYGGGSEYEQYF
TRBV6-1,TRBJ2-5,NA,NA,TGTGCCAGCAGTGAACTAGGGGCAGAGACCCAGTACTTC,CASSELGAETQYF
TRBV6-6,TRBJ1-5,NA,NA,TGTGCCAGCCCCCACGGGGGGGTCGGGCAGCCCCAGCATTTT,CASPHGGVGQPQHF
TRBV6-5,TRBJ2-1,TRBD2,NA,TGTGCCAGCAGTTACACACCGGGACTAGCTTCTGAGCAGTTCTTC,CASSYTPGLASEQFF
TRBV5-4,TRBJ2-3,NA,NA,TGTGCCAGCAGCTCAGACACTTCTAGCACAGATACGCAGTATTTT,CASSSDTSSTDTQYF
TRBV5-1,TRBJ2-7,NA,NA,TGCGCCAGCAGCTTGGGACCTAGCGCACTTGCCTACGAGCAGTACTTC,CASSLGPSALAYEQYF
TRBV23-1,TRBJ2-2,TRBD1,once,TGCGCCACCAACCTCGGACAGGGGGCTGACACCGGGGAGCTGTTTTTT,CATNLGQGADTGELFF
TRBV28,TRBJ1-5,NA,NA,TGTGCCAGCAGTTTAAGTGAGGGCCATCAGCCCCAGCATTTT,CASSLSEGHQPQHF
TRBV4-3,TRBJ2-1,NA,once,TGCGCCAGCAGCCAAGAGGCGGGGGCTTACAATGAGCAGTTCTTC,CASSQEAGAYNEQFF
TRBV4-1,TRBJ1-2,NA,NA,TGCGCCAGCAGCCAAGATCCAACATTACACTACGGGAAGAACTATGGCTACACCTTC,CASSQDPTLHYGKNYGYTF
TRBV2,TRBJ1-5,NA,NA,TGTGCCAGCAGTGTTGCGGCGAATCAGCCCCAGCATTTT,CASSVAANQPQHF
TRBV11-3,TRBJ2-7,TRBD2,NA,TGTGCCAGCAGCTTAGTAGCGGGACACGAGCAGTACTTC,CASSLVAGHEQYF
TRBV4-1,TRBJ2-5,TRBD2,NA,TGCGCCAGCAGCCTACGACTAGCGGGAGGATTCGGTGATAAAGAGACCCAGTACTTC,CASSLRLAGGFGDKETQYF
TRBV28,TRBJ1-4,NA,NA,TGTGCCACGAGGGTTGCAACTAATGAAAAACTGTTTTTT,CATRVATNEKLFF
TRBV7-9,TRBJ2-7,NA,once,TGTGCCAGCAGCTTACGGACTGACGAGCAGTACTTC,CASSLRTDEQYF
TRBV7-2,TRBJ2-3,TRBD1,once,TGTGCCAGCATACCCGGGACAGGGGGCGCAGATACGCAGTATTTT,CASIPGTGGADTQYF
TRBV25-1,TRBJ2-7,NA,NA,TGTGCCAGCAGTCCACCGGGAACAGTCCGTTCCTACGAGCAGTACTTC,CASSPPGTVRSYEQYF
TRBV28,TRBJ2-6,NA,NA,TGTGCCAGCACCACTTTAGGGGGTGGGGCCAACGTCCTGACTTTC,CASTTLGGGANVLTF
TRBV6-1,TRBJ2-7,TRBD2,NA,TGTGCCAGCAGTGTTGTAGCGGGAGCCTTCGGGGAGCAGTACTTC,CASSVVAGAFGEQYF
TRBV7-2,TRBJ2-3,NA,NA,TGTGCCAGCAGCTTAGGCGAGTACACGCAGTATTTT,CASSLGEYTQYF
TRBV5-4,TRBJ2-1,TRBD2,NA,TGTGCCAGCAGCCCCGCGGGAGGTCATAATGAGCAGTTCTTC,CASSPAGGHNEQFF
TRBV16,TRBJ1-5,NA,NA,TGTGCCAGCAGCCAAGAGCGGGGGACGGGGCAGCCCCAGCATTTT,CASSQERGTGQPQHF
TRBV6-5,TRBJ1-2,NA,NA,TGTGCCAGCAGTTACGCGGGTCGGCTTGGCTACACCTTC,CASSYAGRLGYTF
TRBV6-1,TRBJ1-5,NA,NA,TGTGCCAGCAGTGAGGGACAAGGGGCTGCTTTGAGCAATCAGCCCCAGCATTTT,CASSEGQGAALSNQPQHF
TRBV6-1,TRBJ2-7,NA,NA,TGTGCCAGCAGTGAGAGCTCCTACGAGCAGTACTTC,CASSESSYEQYF
TRBV30,TRBJ2-7,TRBD1,NA,TGTGCCTGGAGTGTACAGGGGGACGAGCAGTACTTC,CAWSVQGDEQYF
TRBV5-1,TRBJ2-5,NA,NA,TGCGCCAGCAGCTCCCAGGGTTACCAAGAGACCCAGTACTTC,CASSSQGYQETQYF
TRBV2,TRBJ1-5,NA,NA,TGTGCCAGCAGTCTTGGACAGTCGAGCAATCAGCCCCAGCATTTT,CASSLGQSSNQPQHF
TRBV4-1,TRBJ1-4,TRBD1,NA,TGCGCCAGCAGCCGACCCTGGGGGACAGGGGCTTATAATGAAAAACTGTTTTTT,CASSRPWGTGAYNEKLFF
TRBV28,TRBJ2-7,NA,NA,TGTGCCAGCAGTTTCCCGGGAGGGGGCGACGAGCAGTACTTC,CASSFPGGGDEQYF
TRBV6-1,TRBJ1-1,NA,NA,TGTGCCAGCAACACAAGGAGCTCAAACACTGAAGCTTTCTTT,CASNTRSSNTEAFF
TRBV5-6,TRBJ1-1,TRBD1,NA,TGTGCCAGCAGCTCCGAACAGGGGGCTCACACTGAAGCTTTCTTT,CASSSEQGAHTEAFF
TRBV2,TRBJ2-1,TRBD2,NA,TGTGCCAGCATCCAGACTAGCGCGCTCTACAATGAGCAGTTCTTC,CASIQTSALYNEQFF
TRBV9,TRBJ2-3,NA,NA,TGTGCCAGCAGCGTAGAGTCACTACCCACAGATACGCAGTATTTT,CASSVESLPTDTQYF
TRBV28,TRBJ2-3,TRBD1,NA,TGTGCCAGCAGTGCCTTGGGACAGGCCACAGATACGCAGTATTTT,CASSALGQATDTQYF
TRBV6-4,TRBJ2-1,TRBD2,NA,TGTGCCAGCAGTGACTCGCCCGGGACTAGCGGTTTCAATGAGCAGTTCTTC,CASSDSPGTSGFNEQFF
TRBV6-1,TRBJ2-7,TRBD2,few,TGTGCCAGCAGTGAAGATGGCGGGAGGGCCTACGAGCAGTACTTC,CASSEDGGRAYEQYF
TRBV28,TRBJ2-7,TRBD2,NA,TGTGCCAGCAGTCGAGAGCTAGCGGGAGGGCCCGGTGGGTACGAGCAGTACTTC,CASSRELAGGPGGYEQYF
TRBV6-1,TRBJ1-2,NA,NA,TGTGCCAGCAGGCTATTAGGGGCCTATGGCTACACCTTC,CASRLLGAYGYTF
TRBV13,TRBJ1-1,NA,NA,TGTGCCAGCAGCTTATGGGCAGGGGACACTGAAGCTTTCTTT,CASSLWAGDTEAFF
TRBV10-1,TRBJ2-5,NA,NA,TGCGCCAGCAGTGAGCTTGCGACAGGAGAGTTCGGGGAGACCCAGTACTTC,CASSELATGEFGETQYF
TRBV7-2,TRBJ1-2,NA,NA,TGTGCCAGCAGCTTGGCCCTCGGCAGGGGTATTGGCTACACCTTC,CASSLALGRGIGYTF
TRBV6-5,TRBJ1-1,NA,NA,TGTGCCAGCTCAAATGGCCGTGAAGCTTTCTTT,CASSNGREAFF
TRBV27,TRBJ2-2,NA,NA,TGTGCCAGCAGTTTGGTAGGGGGCGGGGAGCTGTTTTTT,CASSLVGGGELFF
TRBV5-4,TRBJ2-7,NA,NA,TGTGCCAGCAGCCTGATGGCCGGGGCCTACGAGCAGTACTTC,CASSLMAGAYEQYF
TRBV7-3,TRBJ2-1,TRBD2,NA,TGTGCCAGCAGTATAGCGGGAGTTAATGAGCAGTTCTTC,CASSIAGVNEQFF
TRBV30,TRBJ1-3,TRBD1,NA,TGTGCCTGGAGTTCCCACACCGGGACAGGGGGTTCCCCGCGCAACACCATATATTTT,CAWSSHTGTGGSPRNTIYF
TRBV9,TRBJ2-7,TRBD1,NA,TGTGCCAGCAGCGTAGACGGGACAGAAGACGAGCAGTACTTC,CASSVDGTEDEQYF